The 9 T cell receptor beta chains below were found in one sample sequenced in a study of CD8 T cells in Susac syndrome. After extraction with the RNeasy kit, about 0.45 to 1 ug of the RNA was reverse transcribed using random hexamers. TCRdb re-derived calls from the immunoSEQ multiplex PCR reads in MiXCR, one entry per CDR3 protein. The data hold a few hundred thousand distinct CDR3 sequences, with 85% to 95% observed a single time. Input material: CD4+ T cells from PBMCs. These receptors all come from a human donor with multiple sclerosis.

This chain links TRBV2 with TRBJ2-5; D is ambiguous. This CDR3 region has 14 residues. Germline lookup yields CDR1 SNHLY and CDR2 FYNNEI. With 7 bases removed from V and 4 bases from J, the gap between germline ends came to 16 bases. CDR3 sequence: CASTPGLRRETQYF. As DNA, the CDR3 is TGTGCCAGCACCCCCGGGCTTCGTCGAGAGACCCAGTACTTC. Full variable domain (remainder filled in from reference TRBV2 and TRBJ2-5): EPEVTQTPSHQVTQMGQEVILRCVPISNHLYFYWYRQILGQKVEFLVSFYNNEISEKSEIFDDQFSVERPDGSNFTLKIRSTKLEDSAMYFCASTPGLRRETQYFGPGTRLLVL.

The rearrangement joins TRBV29-1 to TRBJ1-2; D is possibly TRBD1 (5 bases). Germline V gene sequence: CDR1 SQVTM, CDR2 ANQGSEA. Deletions cut 7 bases from V and 1 base from J, with 10 bases between. The CDR3 totals 12 residues. The CDR3 bases are TGCAGCGCAGGCGACAGTAACTATGGCTACACCTTC. Residues: CSAGDSNYGYTF. The full variable domain, completed using reference TRBV29-1 and TRBJ1-2, is SAVISQKPSRDICQRGTSLTIQCQVDSQVTMMFWYRQQPGQSLTLIATANQGSEATYESGFVIDKFPISRPNLTFSTLTVSNMSPEDSSIYLCSAGDSNYGYTFGSGTRLTVV.

CDR3 protein: CASSLTSTGSYGYTF. The CDR3 DNA is TGTGCCAGCAGCTTAACAAGTACAGGGTCTTATGGCTACACCTTC. The chain has TRBV7-3 and TRBJ1-2; a weak D match, TRBD1 (6 bases). Trimming removed 0 bases from V and 5 bases from J, with 13 bases in between. Germline V gene data show CDR1 as SGHTA and CDR2 as FQGTGA. This CDR3 has 15 amino acids.

This clonotype was seen a single time. The gene calls are TRBV2 and TRBJ1-5; no definite D call. This CDR3 contains 13 residues. The V gene's germline CDR1 is SNHLY and CDR2 FYNNEI. V lost 6 bases, J lost 7 bases, and 13 bases lay in between. The CDR3 DNA sequence: TGTGCCAGCAGCGGGTGGGAGGAGCAGCCCCAGCATTTT. Translation: CASSGWEEQPQHF. The whole variable domain, filled in from reference TRBV2 and TRBJ1-5, reads EPEVTQTPSHQVTQMGQEVILRCVPISNHLYFYWYRQILGQKVEFLVSFYNNEISEKSEIFDDQFSVERPDGSNFTLKIRSTKLEDSAMYFCASSGWEEQPQHFGDGTRLSIL.

This clonotype has only one observation. The chain recombines TRBV20-1 with TRBJ2-2; D is unclear. The germline CDR1 and CDR2 sequences are DFQATT and SNEGSKA (reference sequence). This CDR3 has 12 residues. Trimming took off 4 bases at V and 6 bases at J, with 9 bases between the two ends. This CDR3 is CSATDAPGELFF. The CDR3 region has the DNA TGCAGTGCTACAGACGCGCCCGGGGAGCTGTTTTTT.

Only one count was recorded for this clonotype. The rearrangement uses TRBV29-1 and TRBJ1-4; weak D call: TRBD1 (5 bases). The CDR3 is made up of 13 amino acids. The V end lost 6 bases, the J end lost 3 bases, and 11 bases lay between the germline ends. CDR1 is SQVTM and CDR2 is ANQGSEA in the germline V gene. CDR3 residues: CSVGGAANEKLFF. The CDR3 DNA reads as TGCAGCGTGGGGGGTGCGGCTAATGAAAAACTGTTTTTT. The full variable domain, its missing parts supplied by reference TRBV29-1 and TRBJ1-4, is SAVISQKPSRDICQRGTSLTIQCQVDSQVTMMFWYRQQPGQSLTLIATANQGSEATYESGFVIDKFPISRPNLTFSTLTVSNMSPEDSSIYLCSVGGAANEKLFFGSGTQLSVL.

This clonotype was observed a few times. This chain uses TRBV7-2 with TRBJ2-7; D is ambiguous. V shed 2 bases and J shed 0 bases, with 8 bases lying between them. Germline V gene data show CDR1 as SGHTA and CDR2 as FQGNSA. The CDR3 runs 14 residues. The CDR3 region is CASSLYHGSYEQYF. Here the CDR3 DNA reads TGTGCCAGCAGCTTATACCACGGCTCCTACGAGCAGTACTTC.

This chain uses TRBV20-1 with TRBJ2-2; 10 bases are shared with TRBD1. Germline CDR1 is DFQATT and CDR2 is SNEGSKA (reference sequence). This CDR3 spans 14 amino acids. The J segment lost 4 bases and the V segment lost 6 bases, leaving 5 bases of the junction unmatched. The CDR3 region has the DNA TGCAGTGCGCGGACAGGGGGGACCACCGGGGAGCTGTTTTTT. The encoded protein is CSARTGGTTGELFF.

The chain couples TRBV5-1 to TRBJ2-7; 15 bases map to TRBD2. CDR3 size: 17 residues. The V and J ends lost 4 bases and 12 bases, in that order; junction bases with no gene match: 17. Germline CDR1 is SGHRS and CDR2 is YFSETQ. The CDR3 here is CASSPEAGLAGGLPTYV. CDR3 coding DNA: TGCGCCAGCAGCCCAGAAGCGGGACTAGCGGGGGGCCTCCCCACGTACGTC.